This TCR beta chain originates from a study of response to subunit inactivated influenza vaccine. The germline CDR1 and CDR2 sequences are SEHNR and FQNEAQ (reference sequence). Trimming took 1 base from V and 7 from J, leaving 5 bases between them. CDR3 length equals 12 residues. In TCRdb, the RT-PCR reads were re-called with MiXCR into one record per CDR3 protein. The top ten clones hold about 2.8% of a sample with about 540,000 distinct CDR3 sequences, around 25% of them seen once. A further study also used this sample, focusing on T cells expressing NK-cell markers. From that second work: The authors made TCR beta cDNA libraries by 5'RACE template switching. This switching added a universal primer site and UMIs.

The source of this sequence is a man aged 45-60 years who received an inactivated influenza vaccine. This sequence joins TRBV7-9 and TRBJ2-1; the D is unclear. The specimen comprised CD4+ T cells sorted from PBMCs, sampled less than 13 days after vaccination. The CDR3, as DNA: TGTGCCAGCAGCTTAGTTGAGAATGAGCAGTTCTTC. Translating gives CASSLVENEQFF.